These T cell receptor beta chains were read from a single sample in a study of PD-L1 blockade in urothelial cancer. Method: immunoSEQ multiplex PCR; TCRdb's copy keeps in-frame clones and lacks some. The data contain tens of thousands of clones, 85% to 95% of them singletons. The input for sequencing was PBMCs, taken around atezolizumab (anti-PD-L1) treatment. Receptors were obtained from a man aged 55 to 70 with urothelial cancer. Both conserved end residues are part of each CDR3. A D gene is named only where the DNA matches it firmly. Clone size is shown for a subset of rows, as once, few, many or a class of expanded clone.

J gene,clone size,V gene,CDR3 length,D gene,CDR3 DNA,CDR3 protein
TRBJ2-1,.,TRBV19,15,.,TGTGCCAGTACCCCCCCAGGGCGCACCGATCCTGAGCAGTTCTTC,CASTPPGRTDPEQFF
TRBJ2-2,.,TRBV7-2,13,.,TGTGCCAGCAGCTTAGAAATAACAGGTTGGCTGTTTTTT,CASSLEITGWLFF
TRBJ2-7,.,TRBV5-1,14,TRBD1,TGCGCCAGCAGCCCGGACAGGGGTGGAAGTGAGCAGTACTTC,CASSPDRGGSEQYF
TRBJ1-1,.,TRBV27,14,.,TGTGCCAGCAGCTCTCTTGGGGCAAACACTGAAGCTTTCTTT,CASSSLGANTEAFF
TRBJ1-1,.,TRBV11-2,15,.,TGTGCCAGCAGCTTAGAAGGGGGGGCTTCGACTGAAGCTTTCTTT,CASSLEGGASTEAFF
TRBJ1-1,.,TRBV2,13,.,TGTGCCAGCGCGGAGCCCGGCTACACTGAAGCTTTCTTT,CASAEPGYTEAFF
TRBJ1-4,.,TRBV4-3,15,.,TGCGCCAGCAGCCAAATAGTTGCAACTAATGAAAAACTGTTTTTT,CASSQIVATNEKLFF
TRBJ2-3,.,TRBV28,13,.,TGTGCCAGCAGTTTACGGCTAGCAGATACGCAGTATTTT,CASSLRLADTQYF
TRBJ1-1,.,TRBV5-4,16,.,TGTGCCAGCAGCTTGGGGGGGGGACCCATGAACACTGAAGCTTTCTTT,CASSLGGGPMNTEAFF
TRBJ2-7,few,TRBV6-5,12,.,TGTGCCAGCAGGAGCGATACCTACGAGCAGTACTTC,CASRSDTYEQYF
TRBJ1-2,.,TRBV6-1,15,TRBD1,TGTGCCAGCAGTGATCCAGACAGGGGCAACTATGGCTACACCTTC,CASSDPDRGNYGYTF
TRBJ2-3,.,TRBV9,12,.,TGTGCCAGCAGCCGGTGGACAGATACGCAGTATTTT,CASSRWTDTQYF
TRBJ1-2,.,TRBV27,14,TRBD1,TGTGCCAGCAGGTCAACAGGGGGTAACTATGGCTACACCTTC,CASRSTGGNYGYTF
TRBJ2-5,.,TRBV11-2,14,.,TGTGCCAGCAGCGTTACAGGGTATGGGGAGACCCAGTACTTC,CASSVTGYGETQYF
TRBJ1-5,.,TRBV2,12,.,TGTGCCAGCAGTACAGGGAATCAGCCCCAGCATTTT,CASSTGNQPQHF
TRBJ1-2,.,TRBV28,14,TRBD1,TGTGCCAGCAGCCAGGGGGCCGCCGGCTATGGCTACACCTTC,CASSQGAAGYGYTF
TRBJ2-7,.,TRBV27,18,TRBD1,TGTGCCAGCAGTTTTTCCCCACAAGGGACAGGGGCTCGCTACGAGCAGTACTTC,CASSFSPQGTGARYEQYF
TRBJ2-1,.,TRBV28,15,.,TGTGCCAGCAGTATACTCCGGAGCTCCTACAATGAGCAGTTCTTC,CASSILRSSYNEQFF
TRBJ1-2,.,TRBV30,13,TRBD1,TGTGCCTGGAGTCCACAGGGGGCGTCTGGCTACACCTTC,CAWSPQGASGYTF
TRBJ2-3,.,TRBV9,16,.,TGTGCCAGCAACCCCCCCCCGGGACTGAGCACAGATACGCAGTATTTT,CASNPPPGLSTDTQYF
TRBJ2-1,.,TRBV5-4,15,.,TGTGCCAGCAGCTTTACGGGAGGGGGCGAGGATGAGCAGTTCTTC,CASSFTGGGEDEQFF
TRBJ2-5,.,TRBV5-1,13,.,TGCGCCAGCAGCGAGGACAATTCGGAGACCCAGTACTTC,CASSEDNSETQYF
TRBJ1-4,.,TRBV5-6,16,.,TGTGCCAGCAGCTTGGCTGTCCCAGGCAGGGGTGAAAAACTGTTTTTT,CASSLAVPGRGEKLFF
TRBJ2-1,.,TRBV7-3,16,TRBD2,TGTGCCAGCAGCTTACAGCCGACTAGCCTCTCAAATGAGCAGTTCTTC,CASSLQPTSLSNEQFF
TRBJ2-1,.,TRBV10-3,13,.,TGTGCCATCAGTTCGGACACATACAATGAGCAGTTCTTC,CAISSDTYNEQFF
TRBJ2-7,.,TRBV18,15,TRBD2,TGTGCCAGCTCACCCAAGCTAGCGGGAGGCTACGAGCAGTACTTC,CASSPKLAGGYEQYF
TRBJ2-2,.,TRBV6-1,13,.,TGTGCCAGCCAAGAGGACTACACCGGGGAGCTGTTTTTT,CASQEDYTGELFF
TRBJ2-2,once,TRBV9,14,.,TGTGCCAGCAGCGTAGAACTTAACACCGGGGAGCTGTTTTTT,CASSVELNTGELFF